The 10 T cell receptor beta chains below all came from one sample that was sequenced in a study of shared clonotypes between healthy human individuals. The protocol was immunoSEQ multiplex PCR, while the TCRdb copy is restricted to in-frame clones and leaves out a portion. The table includes around 2.1 million clones, approximately 94% detected once. Naive CD8 cells, CD45RO-negative and positively selected for CCR7, excluded terminally differentiated effector memory CD45RA+ cells. What was sequenced was naive CD8+ T cells from PBMCs. These receptors were collected from a man aged 18 to 30 in good health. Some clones in this sample may be carry-over from other donors' samples.

The chain employs TRBV28 and TRBJ2-1, with 7 bases identical to TRBD2. The V gene end was trimmed by 10 bases and the J gene end by 3 bases; junction bases not matched to a gene: 6. Germline lookup yields CDR1 MDHEN and CDR2 SYDVKM. This CDR3 is 13 amino acids long. For the CDR3, the DNA is TGTGCCACAACTAGCGAGTTCTACAATGAGCAGTTCTTC. Translating gives CATTSEFYNEQFF.

The chain employs TRBV11-1 and TRBJ2-2; D might be TRBD2 (5 bases). Deletions cut 3 bases from V and 2 bases from J, with 10 bases between. Germline V gives CDR1 SGHAT, CDR2 FQDESV (reference sequence). The CDR3 extends over 15 amino acids. This chain's CDR3 is CASSFVRANTGELFF. The CDR3 DNA reads TGTGCCAGCAGCTTCGTGAGGGCCAACACCGGGGAGCTGTTTTTT.

The count of this clone is one. This specimen includes other DNA sequences encoding the same CDR3. The chain uses TRBV29-1 and TRBJ2-3; D gene uncertain. Germline V CDR1 and CDR2: SQVTM, ANQGSEA. There are 13 residues in the CDR3. The V end was cut by 6 bases, the J end by 0 bases, with 10 bases between. CDR3 region: CSVRTASTDTQYF. DNA for the CDR3: TGCAGCGTCCGGACGGCGAGCACAGATACGCAGTATTTT.

The genes are TRBV7-3 and TRBJ2-2; TRBD1 matches at 11 bases. There are 17 residues in the CDR3. Germline CDR1 SGHTA, CDR2 FQGTGA. The J segment lost 4 bases and the V segment lost 0 bases, leaving 4 bases of the junction unmatched. The CDR3, as DNA: TGTGCCAGCAGCTTAACGGGACAGGGGGTTTCCACCGGGGAGCTGTTTTTT. Protein product: CASSLTGQGVSTGELFF.

V and J are TRBV29-1 and TRBJ2-1; 11 bases map to TRBD2. Germline lookup yields CDR1 SQVTM and CDR2 ANQGSEA. The trim removed 4 bases at V and 7 bases at J, leaving 0 bases unmatched. This CDR3 is 12 amino acids long. The DNA for the CDR3 is TGCAGCGTTGGACTAGCGGGGAATGAGCAGTTCTTC. Encoded protein: CSVGLAGNEQFF.

V is TRBV28 and J is TRBJ2-5; tentatively, D is TRBD1 (5 bases). CDR1 is MDHEN, CDR2 SYDVKM, per germline. Trimming took 4 bases from V and 2 from J, leaving 23 bases between them. This CDR3 spans 18 amino acids. The CDR3 region is CASSSHQPNDSFQETQYF. CDR3 in DNA: TGTGCCAGCAGTTCACACCAACCAAATGACAGCTTTCAAGAGACCCAGTACTTC.

The rearrangement links TRBV28 to TRBJ2-7; 11 bases align to TRBD1. This CDR3 region has 16 residues. V was clipped by 0 bases and J by 1 base; unmatched bases: 2. Germline V gives CDR1 MDHEN, CDR2 SYDVKM. CDR3 region: CASSLWDRGLSYEQYF. CDR3 nucleotide sequence: TGTGCCAGCAGTTTATGGGACAGGGGGCTTTCCTACGAGCAGTACTTC.

Only one count was recorded for this clone. The chain employs TRBV5-8 and TRBJ2-3; D may match TRBD1 or TRBD2 (5 bases each). The CDR3 totals 14 residues. CDR1 is SGHTS and CDR2 is YDEGEE in the germline V gene. Deletions cut 5 bases from V and 2 bases from J, with 12 bases between. The CDR3 loop reads CASSTGRSTDTQYF. The CDR3 DNA sequence: TGTGCCAGCAGTACGGGACGGTCCACAGATACGCAGTATTTT.

This clone was recorded a few times. The chain joins TRBV4-2 to TRBJ1-1; no definite D call. V was pared by 4 bases and J by 3 bases, with 9 bases between. This CDR3 comprises 13 residues. Germline loops: CDR1 LGHNA, CDR2 YNFKEQ. This CDR3 reads CASSPPLDTEAFF. In nucleotides, the CDR3 is TGTGCCAGCAGCCCCCCTCTCGACACTGAAGCTTTCTTT.

The chain joins TRBV4-2 to TRBJ2-1, with TRBD1 identical over 10 bases. The germline gives CDR1 LGHNA, CDR2 YNFKEQ. With V trimmed by 9 bases and J by 8 bases, 7 bases remained unmatched. The CDR3 has 13 amino acids. As DNA, the CDR3 is TGTGCCAGTGGGGGGGGACAGGGGCATGAGCAGTTCTTC. It translates to CASGGGQGHEQFF.